Below are 9 T cell receptor beta chains sequenced from a single sample in a study of CD8 T cells in ankylosing spondylitis. TCRdb re-called the 5' RACE reads with MiXCR, one entry per CDR3 protein. The profile shows around 300,000 distinct CDR3 sequences, around 20% of them singletons. Sequenced material: blood, either unsorted or a sorted T cell fraction (not recorded which). The source of these receptors is a female donor with ankylosing spondylitis or in good health (not recorded which).

The chain uses TRBV7-8 and TRBJ2-5, with D tentatively TRBD1 or TRBD2 (5 bases each). CDR3 length equals 14 residues. Trimming cost V 7 bases and J 3 bases, with 15 bases left between them. CDR1 is SGHVS, CDR2 FQNEAQ, per germline. CDR3 sequence reads: CASIPPGPKETQYF. CDR3 coding DNA: TGTGCCAGCATACCTCCGGGGCCTAAAGAGACCCAGTACTTC.

This chain uses TRBV6-6 with TRBJ2-5; 9 positions agree with TRBD2. Trimming at V came to 6 bases and at J to 1 base, leaving 12 bases not matched to a gene. This CDR3 spans 17 amino acids. Looked up from germline, CDR1 is MNHNY and CDR2 is SVGAGI (reference sequence). The CDR3 region is CASRKNPPTSGQETQYF. The CDR3 DNA sequence: TGTGCCAGCAGAAAAAACCCCCCGACTAGCGGCCAAGAGACCCAGTACTTC.

This rearrangement joins TRBV27 to TRBJ1-2; D not certain. Trimming removed 3 bases from V and 8 bases from J, with 19 bases in between. The CDR3 contains 15 residues. The germline V gene encodes CDR1 MNHEY and CDR2 SMNVEV (reference sequence). The DNA of the CDR3 is TGTGCCAGCAGTTTGGCGGGGTTAAATCGTCAAGGCTACACCTTC. This gives the protein CASSLAGLNRQGYTF.

This clonotype was detected ten times or more. This chain connects TRBV12-3 or TRBV12-4 to TRBJ2-7; maybe TRBD2 (7 bases). This CDR3 is 15 amino acids long. V was pared by 3 bases and J by 4 bases, with 16 bases between. In nucleotides, the CDR3 is TGTGCCAGCAGTTTGGTTGGGGGCGGGGGATACGAGCAGTACTTC. This sequence encodes CASSLVGGGGYEQYF.

DNA for the CDR3: TGTGCCAGCAGCTTAGGTCGGGACACGGCTAGAAAGTATAATGAGCAGTTCTTC. This sequence encodes CASSLGRDTARKYNEQFF. This chain joins TRBV11-2 and TRBJ2-1, with TRBD1 as a possible D gene (6 bases). V was shortened by 1 base and J by 7 bases, with 23 bases between the two germline ends. Germline CDR1 SGHAT, CDR2 FQNNGV. The CDR3 is 18 residues long.

The chain links TRBV7-2 to TRBJ2-1, with D hard to call. From germline, CDR1 is SGHTA and CDR2 FQGNSA. There are 15 residues in the CDR3. V lost 5 bases and J lost 1, with 12 bases in between. The CDR3 bases are TGTGCCAGCAGCCGCGGCGGTGGATCCTACAATGAGCAGTTCTTC. This translates into CASSRGGGSYNEQFF.

This clonotype was counted many times. This chain joins TRBV12-3 or TRBV12-4 and TRBJ2-7; D gene uncertain. This CDR3 comprises 13 residues. V lost 5 bases to trimming and J lost 3 bases, with 11 bases between them. CDR3: CASSPRWIYEQYF. The CDR3 DNA is TGTGCCAGCAGTCCCCGTTGGATCTACGAGCAGTACTTC.

The chain carries TRBV27 and TRBJ2-7; 8 bases map to TRBD1. Trimming removed 3 bases from V and 3 bases from J; junction bases left unmatched: 4. The CDR3 runs 14 residues. From germline, CDR1 is MNHEY and CDR2 SMNVEV (reference sequence). This CDR3 reads CASSFRDRNYEQYF. CDR3 sequence (DNA): TGTGCCAGCAGTTTCCGGGACAGGAACTACGAGCAGTACTTC.

The chain has TRBV6-1 and TRBJ1-3; maybe TRBD1 (5 bases). The CDR3 is 14 residues long. Trimming stripped 8 bases from V and 3 bases from J, with 14 bases between. CDR1 and CDR2 (germline): MNHNS, SASEGT. Here the CDR3 DNA reads TGTGCCAGCTCGAGGGGAGTTAGTGGAAACACCATATATTTT. It is translated as CASSRGVSGNTIYF.